This T cell receptor beta chain originates from a study of T cell repertoires in cytomegalovirus infection. In the study overall: Epitope selection comprised recently identified HLA-C-restricted CMV epitopes and well-studied HLA-B-restricted CMV epitopes.

This clonotype came up a few times. The antigen remains unidentified. The V and J ends lost 8 bases and 2 bases respectively, with 10 bases between them. Germline assignment: CDR1 SGHVS and CDR2 FNYEAQ. The CDR3 is 13 amino acids. Study-wide points: In two of eight donors, the top clonotype was HLA-C-restricted CMV-specific.

Each CDR3 protein gets one entry after TCRdb re-called the reads with MiXCR. The data hold hundreds of thousands of distinct CDR3 sequences, with roughly a third observed a single time. The sample in question was cultured PBMCs, obtained from culture after CMV antigen stimulation. The receptor was derived from a human donor in good health (CMV status not recorded). Some clones in this sample may be carry-over from other donors' samples. V gene TRBV7-6 combines with J gene TRBJ1-5; no firm D call. The CDR3, as DNA: TGTGCCAGCGAAGGACCGGGCAATCAGCCCCAGCATTTT. Amino acid sequence: CASEGPGNQPQHF.